The clone carrying this T cell receptor beta chain was detected once. The source of the sample is a study of blood T cell repertoires in COVID-19. Produced via immunoSEQ multiplex PCR; TCRdb's table is partial and in-frame only. The sample includes approximately 210,000 clones, 80% to 90% of them seen just once. V lost 5 bases and J lost 8, with 18 bases in between. CDR3 length: 14 amino acids. Germline CDR1 is LGHDT and CDR2 is YNNKEL (reference sequence). Sequenced: peripheral blood. This clonotype was sampled from a woman aged 70-85 years with acute or convalescent COVID-19. The V gene is TRBV3-1 (or the pseudogene TRBV3-2), the J gene TRBJ1-1; perhaps TRBD1 as D (6 bases). The CDR3 DNA reads TGTGCCAGCAGCGGCCGGGGGGGCCAGGGGGAAGCTTTCTTT. It encodes CASSGRGGQGEAFF.